The 21 T cell receptor beta chains below were found in one sample sequenced in a study of regulatory T cells in long-lasting Graves disease. Time point given: persistent/refractory GD, antithyroid drugs over 5 years with positive TRAb. Construction of the TCR library relied on RNA isolated from PBMCs. CDR3 regions were amplified by Arm-PCR using iRepertoire HTBI primers to build TCR beta libraries. TCRdb analysed the multiplex PCR reads with MiXCR anew, one entry per CDR3 protein. The table shows 400,000 or so distinct CDR3 sequences, with roughly 20% occurring only once. This specimen consisted of peripheral blood mononuclear cells (PBMCs), obtained when the disease was refractory, from a patient treated with antithyroid drugs. Receptor source: a female donor with Graves disease.

This clonotype was counted many times. J is TRBJ1-1 and V is TRBV19, with D hard to call. CDR3 length: 14 amino acids. Germline values: CDR1 LNHDA, CDR2 SQIVND (reference sequence). Trimming removed 3 bases at V and 4 bases at J, with 12 bases between. The CDR3 DNA follows: TGTGCCAGTAGTATGGCGGGGATTGTCACTGAAGCTTTCTTT. This sequence encodes CASSMAGIVTEAFF.

The V call is TRBV24-1, the J call TRBJ2-1; no clear D. The germline V and J ends were trimmed by 2 bases and 12 bases, with 13 bases remaining between them. The germline CDR1 and CDR2 sequences are KGHDR and SFDVKD. The CDR3 sequence is 13 residues long. The CDR3 spells CATSDSTTTRQFF. The DNA for the CDR3 is TGTGCCACCAGTGATTCGACAACCACCCGGCAGTTCTTC.

This clonotype was found many times. The CDR3, as DNA: TGTGCCAGCAGCTACCCTACCGGGGCCAGATACGAGCAGTACTTC. This translates into CASSYPTGARYEQYF. The rearrangement uses TRBV11-2 and TRBJ2-7; D is tentatively TRBD1 or TRBD2 (5 bases each). The length of the CDR3 is 15 residues. CDR1 SGHAT and CDR2 FQNNGV come from the germline V gene. V shed 4 bases and J shed 4 bases, with 17 bases lying between them. Using reference TRBV11-2 and TRBJ2-7 for the parts outside the CDR3, the full variable domain is EAGVAQSPRYKIIEKRQSVAFWCNPISGHATLYWYQQILGQGPKLLIQFQNNGVVDDSQLPKDRFSAERLKGVDSTLKIQPAKLEDSAVYLCASSYPTGARYEQYFGPGTRLTVT.

This clonotype appeared many times. The J gene is TRBJ1-4, the V gene TRBV6-1; D is undetermined. V was shortened by 8 bases and J by 8 bases, with 12 bases between the two germline ends. The CDR3 consists of 12 residues. In germline, CDR1 is MNHNS, CDR2 SASEGT. CDR3 protein: CASGRLDEKLFF. In DNA, the CDR3 is TGTGCCAGCGGAAGACTGGACGAAAAACTGTTTTTT.

Only a few counts were recorded for this clonotype. This chain links TRBV7-9 with TRBJ2-3; 7 bases line up with TRBD1. The CDR3 is 15 residues long. Looked up from germline, CDR1 is SEHNR and CDR2 is FQNEAQ (reference sequence). V dropped 0 bases and J dropped 1; count of bases not matched to a gene: 1. CDR3 in DNA: TGTGCCAGCAGCTTAGCGCAGGGGGGCACAGATACGCAGTATTTT. Translated, it gives CASSLAQGGTDTQYF.

This clonotype was seen a handful of times. The rearrangement uses TRBV6-1 and TRBJ2-4, with D hard to call. The CDR3 contains 11 residues. In germline, CDR1 is MNHNS, CDR2 SASEGT. V was clipped by 5 bases and J by 6 bases, with 5 bases between them. CDR3 sequence (DNA): TGTGCCAGCAGTTCTTCAAACATTCAGTACTTC. This sequence encodes CASSSSNIQYF.

This clonotype was observed at least ten times. V usage is TRBV2 and J usage is TRBJ2-7; D not resolved. Trimming pared 6 bases from V and 5 bases from J, leaving 8 bases between. The germline V gene has CDR1 SNHLY and CDR2 FYNNEI. The CDR3 sequence is 11 residues long. In DNA form, the CDR3 reads TGTGCCAGCAGGGGAATGGACGAGCAGTACTTC. It specifies CASRGMDEQYF.

The table lists this clonotype with many counts. The chain has TRBV7-2 and TRBJ2-7, with D perhaps TRBD2 (6 bases). Germline CDR1 SGHTA, CDR2 FQGNSA. This CDR3 has 14 residues. V lost 5 bases, J lost 3 bases, and 14 bases lay in between. The CDR3 DNA follows: TGTGCCAGCAGCCCAGATGGGACTCGCTACGAGCAGTACTTC. Its translation is CASSPDGTRYEQYF.

The rearrangement uses TRBV10-3 and TRBJ1-2; TRBD1 matches at 7 bases. With 0 bases clipped from V and 11 bases from J, the junction kept 6 bases outside the gene matches. The CDR3 consists of 13 residues. Germline CDR1 reads ENHRY; CDR2 reads SYGVKD. This chain's CDR3 is CAISESSAGGYTF. CDR3 coding DNA: TGTGCCATCAGTGAGTCGAGCGCAGGGGGGTACACCTTC.

The V gene is TRBV4-1, the J gene TRBJ1-2, with no clear D. The ends were cut back, 4 bases at V and 5 bases at J, with 17 bases in the middle. CDR3 length: 15 residues. Germline CDR1 is MGHRA and CDR2 is YSYEKL. CDR3 DNA: TGCGCCAGCAGCCCTATCGAAGGCGCGACTTATGGCTACACCTTC. It encodes CASSPIEGATYGYTF.

V and J are TRBV6-2 or TRBV6-3 and TRBJ2-2; D may be TRBD2 (7 bases). CDR1 and CDR2 (germline): MNHEY, SVGEGT. This CDR3 has 17 residues. Trimming cost V 0 bases and J 3 bases, with 14 bases left between them. Here the CDR3 DNA reads TGTGCCAGCAGTTACTCCGGGGGGCCCTATTACACCGGGGAGCTGTTTTTT. It is translated as CASSYSGGPYYTGELFF.

This clonotype came up a few times. The chain recombines TRBV7-9 with TRBJ2-7, with D hard to call. Trimming shortened V by 5 bases and J by 7 bases, and 9 bases separated the two germline ends. Germline loops: CDR1 SEHNR, CDR2 FQNEAQ (reference sequence). The CDR3 spans 11 residues. CDR3 nucleotide sequence: TGTGCCAGCAGCGGGATTGGTGAGCAGTACTTC. Translated: CASSGIGEQYF.

This clonotype was found a few times. Sequence at one end of the junction differs from germline and may be a read error. As DNA, the CDR3 is TGTGCTAGTGGTTTGCGGACTAGCGGGGCGAACTCCGGGGAGCTGTTTTTT. This gives the protein CASGLRTSGANSGELFF. The chain uses TRBV12-5 and TRBJ2-2, with 12 bases fitting TRBD2. The CDR3 sequence is 17 residues long. Per the germline V gene, CDR1 is LGHNT and CDR2 is FRNRAP. The whole variable domain, filled in from reference TRBV12-5 and TRBJ2-2, reads DARVTQTPRHKVTEMGQEVTMRCQPILGHNTVFWYRQTMMQGLELLAYFRNRAPLDDSGMPKDRFSAEMPDATLATLKIQPSEPRDSAVYFCASGLRTSGANSGELFFGEGSRLTVL.

This clonotype was counted at least ten times. The V call is TRBV2, the J call TRBJ1-1; 8 nucleotides align to TRBD1. Germline CDR1 reads SNHLY; CDR2 reads FYNNEI. Germline trimming cut 5 bases from V and 5 bases from J; bases unmatched to any gene: 1. CDR3 length: 12 residues. CDR3 protein: CASSRTGTEAFF. The CDR3 DNA is TGTGCCAGCAGTAGGACAGGGACTGAAGCTTTCTTT.

This clonotype appeared a few times. The chain joins TRBV20-1 to TRBJ2-5, with 8 bases fitting TRBD2. The length of the CDR3 is 15 residues. V dropped 0 bases and J dropped 5; count of bases not matched to a gene: 8. Germline lookup yields CDR1 DFQATT and CDR2 SNEGSKA (reference sequence). CDR3 residues: CSARDRWGGRETQYF. The CDR3 DNA follows: TGCAGTGCTAGAGACCGGTGGGGCGGGAGGGAGACCCAGTACTTC.

V and J are TRBV20-1 and TRBJ2-5, with TRBD1 matching 7 bases. V was clipped by 0 bases and J by 5 bases; unmatched bases: 3. The germline gives CDR1 DFQATT, CDR2 SNEGSKA (reference sequence). This CDR3 is 13 amino acids long. This CDR3 is CSAREGGGETQYF. Written as DNA, the CDR3 is TGCAGTGCTAGAGAAGGGGGCGGGGAGACCCAGTACTTC.

The table lists this clonotype with many counts. The J gene is TRBJ2-2, the V gene TRBV2; 13 bases are a match to TRBD2. The J segment lost 5 bases and the V segment lost 7 bases, leaving 4 bases of the junction unmatched. Germline values: CDR1 SNHLY, CDR2 FYNNEI. The CDR3 is 15 residues long. The CDR3 is CASNGLAGVTGELFF. The CDR3 nucleotides are TGTGCCAGCAACGGACTAGCGGGAGTAACCGGGGAGCTGTTTTTT.

This rearrangement joins TRBV12-3 or TRBV12-4 to TRBJ2-5; D possibly corresponds to TRBD2 (6 bases). The CDR3 has 13 residues. V was clipped by 2 bases and J by 5 bases, with 9 bases between them. CDR3 region: CASSLTSLETQYF. In nucleotides, the CDR3 is TGTGCCAGCAGTTTAACTAGCTTGGAGACCCAGTACTTC.

The chain links TRBV20-1 to TRBJ2-3, with TRBD2 identical over 14 bases. There are 15 residues in the CDR3. From germline, CDR1 is DFQATT and CDR2 SNEGSKA (reference sequence). V trimming: 5 bases; J trimming: 5 bases; junction bases outside the gene matches: 6. The CDR3 protein is CSAPRLAGGEDTQYF. The DNA for the CDR3 is TGCAGTGCTCCCCGACTAGCGGGAGGGGAAGATACGCAGTATTTT.

This clonotype has more than one count but fewer than ten. The chain employs TRBV3-1 and TRBJ2-7; D tentatively reads TRBD1 or TRBD2 (6 bases each). From germline, CDR1 is LGHDT and CDR2 YNNKEL (reference sequence). This CDR3 has 15 amino acids. Trimming left V 6 bases short and J 3 bases short, with 18 bases between. In DNA, the CDR3 is TGTGCCAGCAGTTATGAGGGGGGCGCCCTCTACGAGCAGTACTTC. Translating gives CASSYEGGALYEQYF.

This clonotype was picked up many times. The chain is built from TRBV27 and TRBJ1-2; TRBD1 aligns across 7 bases. CDR3 length: 15 residues. Looked up from germline, CDR1 is MNHEY and CDR2 is SMNVEV (reference sequence). The trim removed 0 bases at V and 4 bases at J, leaving 5 bases unmatched. In nucleotides, the CDR3 is TGTGCCAGCAGTTTATCGCCAGGGGGACCCTATGGCTACACCTTC. It is translated as CASSLSPGGPYGYTF.